This T cell receptor beta chain was observed in a study of blood T cell repertoires in COVID-19. Overall study context: Acute-phase and convalescent COVID-19 samples originated in the United States, Italy and Spain.

V was trimmed by 6 bases and J by 9 bases, leaving 15 bases between them. The CDR3 is made up of 13 amino acids. Germline CDR1 LGHNA, CDR2 YNFKEQ. Under the authors' procedure: Amplified reference gene primers provided the basis for estimating nucleated cell counts. Produced via immunoSEQ multiplex PCR; TCRdb's table is partial and in-frame only. The V and J calls and clone size come from that table; D and trimming were worked out from the DNA. The table lists over 90,000 clones, 84% of them singletons, with 10% to 15% in the top ten. The V call is TRBV4-2, the J call TRBJ2-1; D remains ambiguous. The sequence came from a human donor in a cohort sampled during active or convalescent COVID-19. Sequenced material: peripheral blood. The CDR3 spells CASSKERVPEQFF. Here the CDR3 DNA reads TGTGCCAGCAGTAAGGAGCGAGTTCCTGAGCAGTTCTTC.